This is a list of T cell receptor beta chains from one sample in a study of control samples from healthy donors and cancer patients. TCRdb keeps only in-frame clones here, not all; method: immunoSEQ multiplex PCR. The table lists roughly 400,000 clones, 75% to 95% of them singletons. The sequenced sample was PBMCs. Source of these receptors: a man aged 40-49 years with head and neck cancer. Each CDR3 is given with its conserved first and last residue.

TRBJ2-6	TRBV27	CASSLSFGTVLSGANVLTF
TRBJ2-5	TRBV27	CASSSTGLETQYF
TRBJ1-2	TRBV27	CASSLSGGNYGYTF
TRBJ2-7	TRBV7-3	CASSPAGGAPYEQYF
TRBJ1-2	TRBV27	CASSFLGAYGYTF
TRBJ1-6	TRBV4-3	CASSPWGGAGSPLHF
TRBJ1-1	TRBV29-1	CSARQNMNTEAFF
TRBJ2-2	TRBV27	CASSLLGVMSTGELFF
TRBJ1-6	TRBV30	CARRRDYNSPLHF
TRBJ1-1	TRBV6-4	CASRPEGGASTEAFF
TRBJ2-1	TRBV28	CASSTSGSYNEQFF
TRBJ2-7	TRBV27	CASSPYPAGATYEQYF
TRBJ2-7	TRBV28	CASETYVQGLLHRDYEQYF
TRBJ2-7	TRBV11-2	CASSLENPLQGWGEQYF
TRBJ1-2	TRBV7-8	CASSNHQGQSGGYTF
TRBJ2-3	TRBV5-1	CASSLRTSGITDTQYF
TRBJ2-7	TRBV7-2	CASSLEGTSGTYEQYF
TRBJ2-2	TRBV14	CASSVRGPYTKGRELFF
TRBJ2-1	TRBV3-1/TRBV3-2	CASSQVSGGFYNEQFF
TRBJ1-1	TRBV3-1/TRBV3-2	CASSQAGTENTEAFF
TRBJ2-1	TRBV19	CASTRGVGGHNEQFF
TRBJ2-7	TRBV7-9	CASSPSETGNEQYF
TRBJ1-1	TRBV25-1	CASSGLEGGAFF
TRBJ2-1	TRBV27	CASSKLATNHAYNEQFF
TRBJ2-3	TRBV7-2	CASSLDSSRTDTQYF
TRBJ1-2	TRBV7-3	CASSSAPDTSGYTF
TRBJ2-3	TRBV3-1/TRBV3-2	CASSRDHVGGTQYF
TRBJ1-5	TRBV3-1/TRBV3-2	CASSLQGGQPQHF
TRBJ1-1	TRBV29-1	CSARRTVDTEAFF
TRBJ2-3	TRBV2	CASRDSSGGDTQYF
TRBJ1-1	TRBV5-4	CASSLRQLNTEAFF
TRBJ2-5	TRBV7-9	CASSSYRGQETQYF
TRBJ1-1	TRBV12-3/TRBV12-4	CASSLPSEAFF
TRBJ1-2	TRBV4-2	CASSQNSGSSNYGYTF
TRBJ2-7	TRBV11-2	CASSLGAGEQYF
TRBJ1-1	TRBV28	CASTLDREAFF
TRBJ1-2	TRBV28	CASMGGAGADGYTF
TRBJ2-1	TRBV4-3	CASSQEWAGRNNEQFF
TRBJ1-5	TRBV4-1	CASSTYRGLSNQPQHF
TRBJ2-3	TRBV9	CASSVAPREGTDTQYF
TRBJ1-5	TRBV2	CASRRGGVGQPQHF
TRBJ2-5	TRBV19	CASSQTSGGPKTQYF
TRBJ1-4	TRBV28	CASSVAFNEKLFF
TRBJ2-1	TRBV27	CASSTDRNYNEQFF
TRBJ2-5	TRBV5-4	CASSAGLAGGETQYF
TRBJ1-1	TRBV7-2	CASSLSWGVGTEAFF
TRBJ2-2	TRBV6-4	CASSDVGHTGELFF
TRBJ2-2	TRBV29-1	CSVEGVGGANTGELFF
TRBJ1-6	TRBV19	CASSIYAGEANSPLHF
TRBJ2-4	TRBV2	CASRQGPGIAKNIQYF
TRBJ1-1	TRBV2	CASRGLGQGGRAFF
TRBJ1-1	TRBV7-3	CASSSQGGITEAFF
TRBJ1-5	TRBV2	CASSDSTSNQPQHF
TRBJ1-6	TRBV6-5	CASSLEQGINSPLHF